The clone carrying this T cell receptor (beta chain) was picked up a small number of times. A junction boundary mismatches the germline segment, possibly from a read error. Germline V lookup: CDR1 SGHVS, CDR2 FQNEAQ. CDR3 length: 13 residues. The source of the sample is a study of early T cells in non-severe SARS-CoV-2 infection. TCRdb re-called the 5' RACE reads with MiXCR, one entry per CDR3 protein. The sample records tens of thousands of distinct CDR3 sequences, less than 7% being singletons. The sequence was collected from an adult who was a healthcare worker with PCR-confirmed SARS-CoV-2 infection or an uninfected control (not recorded which). The chain recombines TRBV7-8 with TRBJ1-1; 7 bases are shared with TRBD1. Here the sequenced sample was whole blood, taken at baseline. CDR3 in amino acids: CASSFRTGAEAFF. CDR3 in DNA: TGTGCCAGCAGCTTTCGGACAGGTGCTGAAGCTTTTTTT.